The next 5 T cell receptor beta chains were all read from a single sample in a study of cytomegalovirus exposure and HLA in healthy donors. Use of 60 Vbeta and 13 Jbeta primers characterized the PCR. Method: immunoSEQ multiplex PCR; TCRdb's copy keeps in-frame clones and lacks some. The repertoire consists of under 130,000 clones, with over 70% occurring once and the leading ten covering around 8.6%. The sequenced sample consisted of PBMCs. These TCRs come from a woman between 35 and 50 years old in good health and CMV-seropositive.

This chain connects TRBV4-1 to TRBJ2-1, with 8 nucleotides matching TRBD1. The CDR3 is 14 amino acids. CDR1 MGHRA and CDR2 YSYEKL come from the germline V gene. V shed 6 bases, J shed 5 bases, and the junction held 6 bases outside the gene matches. CDR3 sequence reads: CASRRTGWNNEQFF. The CDR3 region has the DNA TGCGCCAGCAGGCGGACAGGGTGGAACAATGAGCAGTTCTTC.

Details on this clone: The junction does not match germline at one end; this may be a read error. The chain employs TRBV4-1 and TRBJ1-6; TRBD1 matches 9 bases. The V gene's germline CDR1 is MGHRA and CDR2 YSYEKL. The CDR3 length is 15 residues. The CDR3 sequence: CASSPGTGLLSPPHF. CDR3 DNA: TGCGCCAGCAGCCCCGGGACAGGGTTATTGTCACCCCCCCACTTT.

This chain links TRBV9 with TRBJ1-5, with D possibly matching TRBD1 (5 bases). V lost 0 bases to trimming and J lost 8 bases, with 12 bases between them. The CDR3 loop spans 14 amino acids. Germline V gene data show CDR1 as SGDLS and CDR2 as YYNGEE. CDR3 nucleotides: TGTGCCAGCAGCGTAGACCAGGGAAATGAGCCCCAGCATTTT. Protein: CASSVDQGNEPQHF.

The chain's CDR3 is CASSTDSYRGLSQPQHF. The CDR3 DNA sequence: TGTGCCAGCAGTACGGACAGCTACAGGGGGTTAAGTCAGCCCCAGCATTTT. The chain carries TRBV5-5 and TRBJ1-5; 8 bases map to TRBD1. CDR1 is SGHKS, CDR2 YYEKEE, per germline (reference sequence). The V and J ends lost 5 bases and 6 bases, in that order; junction bases with no gene match: 16. CDR3 length: 17 amino acids.

The sample holds a few counts of this clone. This chain uses TRBV25-1 with TRBJ2-7, with a weak D call TRBD1 (5 bases). Trimming took 4 bases from V and 3 from J, leaving 16 bases between them. CDR3 length: 15 residues. Per germline, CDR1 MGHDK and CDR2 SYGVNS. CDR3 residues: CASSGSGFSNYEQYF. DNA of the CDR3: TGTGCCAGCAGTGGCTCAGGGTTTAGTAACTACGAGCAGTACTTC.